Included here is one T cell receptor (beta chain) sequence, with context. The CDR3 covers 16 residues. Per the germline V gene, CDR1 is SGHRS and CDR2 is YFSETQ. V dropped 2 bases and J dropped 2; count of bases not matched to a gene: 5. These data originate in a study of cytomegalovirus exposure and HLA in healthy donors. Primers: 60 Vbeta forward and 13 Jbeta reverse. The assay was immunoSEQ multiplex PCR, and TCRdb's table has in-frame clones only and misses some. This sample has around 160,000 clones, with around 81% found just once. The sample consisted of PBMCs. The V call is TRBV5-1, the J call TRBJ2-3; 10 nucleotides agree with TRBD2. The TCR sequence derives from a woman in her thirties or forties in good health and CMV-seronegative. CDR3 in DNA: TGCGCCAGCAGCTTTACCGGGACTAGCGCCACAGATACGCAGTATTTT. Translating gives CASSFTGTSATDTQYF.